These 28 T cell receptor beta chains were sequenced from one sample in a study of shared clonotypes between healthy human individuals (dated by TCRdb to 2018 to 2020). Libraries came from the immunoSEQ multiplex PCR assay. TCRdb took over this immuneACCESS table, retaining in-frame rearrangements with V and J assigned. Such tables are incomplete; in checked studies, under half of the missing clones stem from an unresolved V gene, and the remainder is unexplained. The sample records 2 million to 2.5 million clones, approximately 96% of which are singletons. Of the sample, roughly 0.13% is held by the ten largest clones. Sequenced: naive CD4+ T cells sorted from blood. Reading the label with the study, this specimen's cell subset or site is: CD45RA+ positively selected. These receptors were obtained from a man between 18 and 29 years old in good health.

The chain is built from TRBV5-8 and TRBJ2-7; the match to TRBD1 covers 11 bases. The junction had 4 bases not matched to a gene; V was cut back by 5 bases and J by 6 bases. CDR3 length: 13 amino acids. The V gene's germline CDR1 is SGHTS and CDR2 YDEGEE. The CDR3 region has the DNA TGTGCCAGCAGGAGGACAGGGGGCGGCGAGCAGTACTTC. Protein sequence: CASRRTGGGEQYF.

This chain connects TRBV28 to TRBJ1-2; perhaps TRBD1 as D (5 bases). Germline V CDR1 and CDR2: MDHEN, SYDVKM. The V end was cut by 7 bases, the J end by 1 base, with 22 bases between. CDR3 size: 17 residues. CDR3 nucleotides: TGTGCCAGCAACCAGGGTTCGTGGCAGCGATATAACTATGGCTACACCTTC. Translated, it gives CASNQGSWQRYNYGYTF.

CDR3 DNA sequence: TGTGCCATCAGTGAGTCCCTCGGAGGGTCCAGCTCCTACGAGCAGTACTTC. Its protein product is CAISESLGGSSSYEQYF. The rearrangement links TRBV10-3 to TRBJ2-7; D may be TRBD2 (6 bases). Germline CDR1 is ENHRY and CDR2 is SYGVKD. V was shortened by 0 bases and J by 0 bases, with 15 bases between the two germline ends. The CDR3 is made up of 17 amino acids.

The chain links TRBV25-1 to TRBJ2-7; TRBD2 aligns across 9 bases. This CDR3 comprises 14 residues. Germline V gene sequence: CDR1 MGHDK, CDR2 SYGVNS. Germline trimming cut 3 bases from V and 3 bases from J; bases unmatched to any gene: 3. The CDR3 loop reads CASSDASGVYEQYF. The CDR3, as DNA: TGTGCCAGCAGTGACGCTAGCGGGGTCTACGAGCAGTACTTC.

The chain recombines TRBV7-2 with TRBJ2-7; D remains unclear. V was shortened by 3 bases and J by 7 bases, with 10 bases between the two germline ends. The germline V gene has CDR1 SGHTA and CDR2 FQGNSA. The CDR3 has 12 residues. CDR3 protein: CASSFGVLEQYF. CDR3 nucleotides: TGTGCCAGCAGCTTTGGGGTACTTGAGCAGTACTTC.

The genes are TRBV11-2 and TRBJ2-5; TRBD1 agrees at 10 bases. The J segment lost 5 bases and the V segment lost 5 bases, leaving 5 bases of the junction unmatched. Germline V gene data show CDR1 as SGHAT and CDR2 as FQNNGV. The CDR3 totals 14 residues. CDR3 protein: CASSALTGGETQYF. CDR3 bases: TGTGCCAGCAGCGCCCTGACAGGGGGCGAGACCCAGTACTTC.

The chain is built from TRBV6-5 and TRBJ2-1, with a tentative D call TRBD2 (5 bases). V lost 6 bases to trimming and J lost 0 bases, with 9 bases between them. In germline, CDR1 is MNHEY, CDR2 SVGAGI. This CDR3 contains 14 residues. The CDR3 DNA is TGTGCCAGCAGGTGGAGCGGCTCCTACAATGAGCAGTTCTTC. Translating gives CASRWSGSYNEQFF.

The chain employs TRBV10-1 and TRBJ2-7, with D perhaps assigned TRBD1 or TRBD2 (6 bases each). The CDR3 runs to 14 residues. CDR1 WNHNN and CDR2 SYGVQD come from the germline V gene (reference sequence). Trimming stripped 4 bases from V and 5 bases from J, with 15 bases between. The CDR3: CASSVDRRRDEQYF. CDR3 nucleotides: TGCGCCAGCAGTGTGGACAGAAGGAGGGACGAGCAGTACTTC.

This chain links TRBV30 with TRBJ2-3; a weak D match, TRBD1 (6 bases). V gave up 0 bases and J gave up 11 bases, with 15 bases separating them. This CDR3 has 13 amino acids. From germline, CDR1 is GTSNPN and CDR2 SVGIG (reference sequence). CDR3 loop: CAWSVRLTGGQYF. CDR3 sequence (DNA): TGTGCCTGGAGTGTACGACTGACAGGTGGGCAGTATTTT.

This rearrangement joins TRBV6-6 to TRBJ1-4; D is unresolved. The ends were cut back, 7 bases at V and 1 base at J, with 1 base in the middle. CDR1 MNHNY and CDR2 SVGAGI come from the germline V gene (reference sequence). CDR3 length: 11 amino acids. CDR3 nucleotide sequence: TGTGCCAGCAAAACTAATGAAAAACTGTTTTTT. Its translation is CASKTNEKLFF.

J is TRBJ2-2 and V is TRBV6-1, with D hard to call. Germline lookup yields CDR1 MNHNS and CDR2 SASEGT. This CDR3 has 14 amino acids. V gave up 6 bases and J gave up 4 bases, with 12 bases separating them. The CDR3: CASSQSTGTGELFF. The CDR3 nucleotides read TGTGCCAGCAGCCAGTCTACGGGCACCGGGGAGCTGTTTTTT.

The V call is TRBV6-1, the J call TRBJ1-5; D is ambiguous. The CDR3 is made up of 16 amino acids. Trimming took off 2 bases at V and 0 bases at J, with 11 bases between the two ends. In germline, CDR1 is MNHNS, CDR2 SASEGT. CDR3 in DNA: TGTGCCAGCAGTGAACGGTTATCTTTTAGCAATCAGCCCCAGCATTTT. The encoded protein is CASSERLSFSNQPQHF.

CDR3: CAISSKGQGISGANVLTF. In nucleotides, the CDR3 is TGTGCCATCAGTTCTAAAGGACAGGGGATCTCTGGGGCCAACGTCCTGACTTTC. This chain joins TRBV10-3 and TRBJ2-6; 9 bases match TRBD1. Losses at the gene ends were 5 bases for V and 0 bases for J; bases not matched to a gene: 8. Per germline, CDR1 ENHRY and CDR2 SYGVKD. This CDR3 is 18 amino acids long.

The chain recombines TRBV7-4 with TRBJ2-7; 10 bases are a match to TRBD1. This CDR3 region has 15 residues. V gave up 6 bases and J gave up 5 bases; unmatched junction bases: 10. Germline assignment: CDR1 SGHVT and CDR2 SQSDAQ. CDR3 sequence: CASRQSGTGDHEQYF. For the CDR3, the DNA is TGTGCCAGCAGGCAATCCGGGACAGGGGACCACGAGCAGTACTTC.

The chain has TRBV28 and TRBJ1-2; 11 bases agree with TRBD1. The germline CDR1 and CDR2 sequences are MDHEN and SYDVKM. After removal of 5 bases from V and 4 bases from J, the junction contained 9 bases not matched to a gene. The length of the CDR3 is 16 residues. CDR3 region: CASSPPPGTGGYGYTF. The CDR3 nucleotides are TGTGCCAGCAGTCCCCCACCCGGGACAGGGGGCTATGGCTACACCTTC.

The chain joins TRBV29-1 to TRBJ1-5; 9 bases are a match to TRBD1. The J segment lost 6 bases and the V segment lost 4 bases, leaving 7 bases of the junction unmatched. There are 14 residues in the CDR3. Germline-derived CDR1 and CDR2 are SQVTM and ANQGSEA. CDR3 coding DNA: TGCAGCGTTGCAACAGGGACAGGGTCTCAGCCCCAGCATTTT. Protein sequence: CSVATGTGSQPQHF.

The gene calls are TRBV7-9 and TRBJ1-5; a possible D gene is TRBD1 (5 bases). The germline V gene encodes CDR1 SEHNR and CDR2 FQNEAQ (reference sequence). V dropped 5 bases and J dropped 4 bases, with 15 bases sitting between them. The CDR3 is made up of 15 amino acids. The CDR3, as DNA: TGTGCCAGCAGCCAAGCCGGGACTCAAAATCAGCCCCAGCATTTT. The encoded protein is CASSQAGTQNQPQHF.

In this sample, this clone turned up once. The genes are TRBV7-2 and TRBJ1-5, with a tentative D call TRBD1 (5 bases). This CDR3 comprises 16 residues. V was cut by 4 bases and J by 0 bases, with 13 bases left in between. Germline CDR1 reads SGHTA; CDR2 reads FQGNSA. CDR3 sequence: CASSSAQVYSNQPQHF. The CDR3 DNA is TGTGCCAGCAGCTCGGCACAGGTTTATAGCAATCAGCCCCAGCATTTT.

The chain carries TRBV2 and TRBJ1-1; TRBD1 is a possible D gene (6 bases). Germline loops: CDR1 SNHLY, CDR2 FYNNEI. Trimming removed 8 bases from V and 0 bases from J, with 13 bases in between. The CDR3 extends over 14 amino acids. CDR3 region: CASQSQGMNTEAFF. Written as DNA, the CDR3 is TGTGCCAGCCAGAGCCAGGGGATGAACACTGAAGCTTTCTTT. Full variable domain (rest looked up from reference TRBV2 and TRBJ1-1): EPEVTQTPSHQVTQMGQEVILRCVPISNHLYFYWYRQILGQKVEFLVSFYNNEISEKSEIFDDQFSVERPDGSNFTLKIRSTKLEDSAMYFCASQSQGMNTEAFFGQGTRLTVV.

This clone was detected only a few times. The chain recombines TRBV19 with TRBJ1-3, with unresolved D. Germline-derived CDR1 and CDR2 are LNHDA and SQIVND (reference sequence). V lost 6 bases, J lost 0 bases, and 12 bases lay in between. This CDR3 is built from 15 residues. The CDR3 is CASSPRRNSGNTIYF. CDR3 sequence (DNA): TGTGCCAGTAGCCCACGACGCAACTCTGGAAACACCATATATTTT.

V usage is TRBV7-8 and J usage is TRBJ2-3; perhaps TRBD1 as D (5 bases). V lost 7 bases to trimming and J lost 4 bases, with 21 bases between them. The CDR3 totals 16 residues. Germline-derived CDR1 and CDR2 are SGHVS and FQNEAQ. The CDR3 spells CASTNQQAARADTQYF. For the CDR3, the DNA is TGTGCCAGCACCAACCAACAGGCAGCACGAGCAGATACGCAGTATTTT.

The V call is TRBV10-3, the J call TRBJ2-7; the match to TRBD2 covers 13 bases. This CDR3 contains 17 residues. The germline gives CDR1 ENHRY, CDR2 SYGVKD. The V segment lost 6 bases and the J segment 0 bases; nucleotides outside the gene matches: 8. CDR3 nucleotides: TGTGCCATCAGGGCGACTAGCGGGGGGACTAGCTCCTACGAGCAGTACTTC. Amino acids: CAIRATSGGTSSYEQYF.

The V and J genes are TRBV11-1 and TRBJ2-1; TRBD1 matches 10 bases. Germline loops: CDR1 SGHAT, CDR2 FQDESV (reference sequence). V was pared by 5 bases and J by 5 bases, with 9 bases of the junction left unmatched. CDR3 length: 16 amino acids. CDR3: CASSRDRGLINNEQFF. The CDR3 coding sequence is TGTGCCAGCAGCCGTGACAGGGGGCTTATCAACAATGAGCAGTTCTTC.

J is TRBJ1-2 and V is TRBV30, with D unclear. In germline, CDR1 is GTSNPN, CDR2 SVGIG (reference sequence). V was pared by 1 base and J by 10 bases, with 13 bases between. The CDR3 contains 12 residues. CDR3 DNA: TGTGCCTGGAGTGCTGACACGAGGGACTACACCTTC. Protein sequence: CAWSADTRDYTF.

The chain couples TRBV2 to TRBJ1-4, with D possibly TRBD1 on 6 matching bases. V was cut by 6 bases and J by 8 bases, with 16 bases left in between. Germline V gene data show CDR1 as SNHLY and CDR2 as FYNNEI. The CDR3 runs 14 residues. As DNA, the CDR3 is TGTGCCAGCAGCCATAGGGACATATTGGAAAAACTGTTTTTT. This codes for CASSHRDILEKLFF.

J is TRBJ1-1 and V is TRBV7-2; 7 nucleotides align to TRBD1. Germline V gene data show CDR1 as SGHTA and CDR2 as FQGNSA. There are 15 residues in the CDR3. With V trimmed by 5 bases and J by 1 base, 7 bases remained unmatched. As DNA, the CDR3 is TGTGCCAGCAGCACAAGGACAGGCGGGAACACTGAAGCTTTCTTT. It specifies CASSTRTGGNTEAFF.

The J gene is TRBJ2-1, the V gene TRBV4-1, with 9 bases identical to TRBD2. The CDR3 is 16 residues long. The V gene end was trimmed by 0 bases and the J gene end by 7 bases; junction bases not matched to a gene: 7. Per the germline V gene, CDR1 is MGHRA and CDR2 is YSYEKL. The CDR3 spells CASSQDKNSGGNEQFF. CDR3 nucleotide sequence: TGCGCCAGCAGCCAAGATAAAAATAGCGGGGGTAATGAGCAGTTCTTC.

The chain recombines TRBV27 with TRBJ2-3; the D call may be TRBD1 or TRBD2 (5 bases each). The ends were cut back, 2 bases at V and 4 bases at J, with 7 bases in the middle. Germline V gives CDR1 MNHEY, CDR2 SMNVEV (reference sequence). There are 13 residues in the CDR3. The CDR3 loop reads CASSLMGADTQYF. CDR3 in DNA: TGTGCCAGCAGTTTAATGGGGGCAGATACGCAGTATTTT.